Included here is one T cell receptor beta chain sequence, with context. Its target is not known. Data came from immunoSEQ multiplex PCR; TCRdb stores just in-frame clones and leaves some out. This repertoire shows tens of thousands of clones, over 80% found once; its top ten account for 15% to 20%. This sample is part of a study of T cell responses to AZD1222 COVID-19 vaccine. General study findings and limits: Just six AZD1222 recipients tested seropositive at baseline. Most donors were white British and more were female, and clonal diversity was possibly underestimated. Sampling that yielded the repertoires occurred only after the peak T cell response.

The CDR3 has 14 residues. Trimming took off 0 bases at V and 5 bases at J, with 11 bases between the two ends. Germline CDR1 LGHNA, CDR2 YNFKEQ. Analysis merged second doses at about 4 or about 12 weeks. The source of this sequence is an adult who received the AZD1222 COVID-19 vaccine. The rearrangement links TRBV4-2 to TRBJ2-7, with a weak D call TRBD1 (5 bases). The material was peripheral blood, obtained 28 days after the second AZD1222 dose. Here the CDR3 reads CASSQDRVLDEQYF. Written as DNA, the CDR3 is TGTGCCAGCAGCCAAGACAGGGTTTTGGACGAGCAGTACTTC.